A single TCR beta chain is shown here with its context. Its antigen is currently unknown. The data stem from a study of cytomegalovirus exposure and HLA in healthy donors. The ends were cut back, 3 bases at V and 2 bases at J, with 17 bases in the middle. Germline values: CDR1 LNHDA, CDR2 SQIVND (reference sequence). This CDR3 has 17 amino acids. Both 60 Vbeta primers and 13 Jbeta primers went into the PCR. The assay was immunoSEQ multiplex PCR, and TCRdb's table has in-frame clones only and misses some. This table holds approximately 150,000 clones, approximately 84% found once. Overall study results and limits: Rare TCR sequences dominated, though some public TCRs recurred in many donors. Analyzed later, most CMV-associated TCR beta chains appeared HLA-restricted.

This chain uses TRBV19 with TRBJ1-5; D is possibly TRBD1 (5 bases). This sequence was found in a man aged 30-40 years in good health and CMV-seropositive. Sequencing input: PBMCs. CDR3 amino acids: CASSMAGWYGGNQPQHF. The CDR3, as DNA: TGTGCCAGTAGTATGGCAGGGTGGTATGGCGGCAATCAGCCCCAGCATTTT.